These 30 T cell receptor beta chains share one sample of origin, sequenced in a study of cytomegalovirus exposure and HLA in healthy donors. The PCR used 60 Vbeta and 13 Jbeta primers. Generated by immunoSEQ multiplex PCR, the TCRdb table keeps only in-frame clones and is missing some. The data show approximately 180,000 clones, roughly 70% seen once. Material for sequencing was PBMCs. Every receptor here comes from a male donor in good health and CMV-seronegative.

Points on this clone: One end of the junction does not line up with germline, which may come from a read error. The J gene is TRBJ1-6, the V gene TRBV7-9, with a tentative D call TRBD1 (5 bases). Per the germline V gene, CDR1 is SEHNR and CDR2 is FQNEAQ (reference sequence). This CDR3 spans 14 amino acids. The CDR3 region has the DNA TGTGCCAGCAGCCTAGCTCAGGGTAATTCACCCCTCCACTTT. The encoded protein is CASSLAQGNSPLHF.

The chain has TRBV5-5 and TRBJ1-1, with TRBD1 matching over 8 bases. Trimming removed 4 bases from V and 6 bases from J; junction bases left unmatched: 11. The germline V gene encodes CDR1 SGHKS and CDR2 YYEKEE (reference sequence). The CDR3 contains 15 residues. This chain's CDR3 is CASSPADRGVSEAFF. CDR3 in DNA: TGTGCCAGCAGCCCGGCAGACAGGGGCGTCTCTGAAGCTTTCTTT.

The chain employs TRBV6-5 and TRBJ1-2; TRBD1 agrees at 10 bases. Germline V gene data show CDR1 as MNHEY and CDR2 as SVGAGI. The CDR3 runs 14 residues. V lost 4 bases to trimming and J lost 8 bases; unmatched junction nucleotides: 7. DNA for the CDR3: TGTGCCAGCAGTTTCCGACAGGGGGCAAAGGGCTACACCTTC. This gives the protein CASSFRQGAKGYTF.

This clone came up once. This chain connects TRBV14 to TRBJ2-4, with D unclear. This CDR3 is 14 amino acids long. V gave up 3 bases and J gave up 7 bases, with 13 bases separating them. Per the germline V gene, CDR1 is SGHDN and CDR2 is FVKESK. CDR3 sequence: CASSQIPRSNIQYF. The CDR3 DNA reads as TGTGCCAGCAGCCAGATACCCAGGTCGAACATTCAGTACTTC.

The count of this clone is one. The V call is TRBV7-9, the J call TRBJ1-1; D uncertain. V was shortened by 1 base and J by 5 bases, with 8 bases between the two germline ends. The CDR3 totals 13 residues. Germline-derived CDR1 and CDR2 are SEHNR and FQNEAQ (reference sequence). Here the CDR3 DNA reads TGTGCCAGCAGCTTAGAGCCGGGGACTGAAGCTTTCTTT. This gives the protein CASSLEPGTEAFF.

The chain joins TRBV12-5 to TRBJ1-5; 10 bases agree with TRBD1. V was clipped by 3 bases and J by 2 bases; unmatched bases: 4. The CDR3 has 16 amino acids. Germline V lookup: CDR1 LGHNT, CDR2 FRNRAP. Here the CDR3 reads CASGFRQGAGNQPQHF. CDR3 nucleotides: TGTGCTAGTGGTTTTAGACAGGGGGCGGGCAATCAGCCCCAGCATTTT.

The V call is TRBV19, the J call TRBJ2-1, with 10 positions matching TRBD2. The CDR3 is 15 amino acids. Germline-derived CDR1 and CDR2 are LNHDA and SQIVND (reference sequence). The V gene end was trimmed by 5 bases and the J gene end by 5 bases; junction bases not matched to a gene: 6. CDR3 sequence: CASSLGLARHNEQFF. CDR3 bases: TGTGCCAGTAGTTTGGGACTAGCGAGGCACAATGAGCAGTTCTTC.

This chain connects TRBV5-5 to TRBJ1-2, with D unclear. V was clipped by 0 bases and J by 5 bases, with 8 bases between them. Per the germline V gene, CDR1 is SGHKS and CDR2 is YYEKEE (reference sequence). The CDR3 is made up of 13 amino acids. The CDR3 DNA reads TGTGCCAGCAGCTTGGCCGATCTATATGGCTACACCTTC. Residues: CASSLADLYGYTF.

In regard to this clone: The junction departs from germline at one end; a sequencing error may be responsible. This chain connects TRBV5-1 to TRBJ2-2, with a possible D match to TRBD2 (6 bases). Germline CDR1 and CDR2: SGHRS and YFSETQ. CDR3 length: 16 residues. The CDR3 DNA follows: TGCGCCAGCAGCTTGGATCCCGGGACGAACACCGGGGGGCTGTTTTTT. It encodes CASSLDPGTNTGGLFF.

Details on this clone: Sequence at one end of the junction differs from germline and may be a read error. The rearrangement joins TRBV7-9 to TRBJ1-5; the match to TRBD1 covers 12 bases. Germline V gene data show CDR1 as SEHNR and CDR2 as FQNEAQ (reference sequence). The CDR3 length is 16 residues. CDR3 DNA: TGTTCCAGCAGCTTAAGTGGGACAGGGGGCCTGCAGCCCCAGCATTTT. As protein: CSSSLSGTGGLQPQHF.

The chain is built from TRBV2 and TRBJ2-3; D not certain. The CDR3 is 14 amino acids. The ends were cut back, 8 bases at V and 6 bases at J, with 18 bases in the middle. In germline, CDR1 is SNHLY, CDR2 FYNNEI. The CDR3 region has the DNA TGTGCCAGCTTAGAGCAGAGTCGACATGATACGCAGTATTTT. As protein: CASLEQSRHDTQYF.

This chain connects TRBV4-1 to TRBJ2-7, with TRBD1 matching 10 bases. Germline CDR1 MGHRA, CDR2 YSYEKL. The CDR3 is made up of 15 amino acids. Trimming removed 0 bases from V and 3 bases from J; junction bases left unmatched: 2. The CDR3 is CASSQDWTGGYEQYF. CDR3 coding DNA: TGCGCCAGCAGCCAAGACTGGACAGGGGGCTACGAGCAGTACTTC.

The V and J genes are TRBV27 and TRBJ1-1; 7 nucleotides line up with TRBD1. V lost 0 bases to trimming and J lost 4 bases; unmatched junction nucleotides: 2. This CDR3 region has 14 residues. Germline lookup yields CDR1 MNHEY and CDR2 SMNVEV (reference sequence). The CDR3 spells CASSLSQGSTEAFF. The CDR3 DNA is TGTGCCAGCAGTTTATCACAGGGGAGCACTGAAGCTTTCTTT.

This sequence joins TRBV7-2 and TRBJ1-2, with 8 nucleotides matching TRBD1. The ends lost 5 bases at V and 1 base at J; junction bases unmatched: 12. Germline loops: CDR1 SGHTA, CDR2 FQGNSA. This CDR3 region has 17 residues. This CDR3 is CASSPAGGAGYNYGYTF. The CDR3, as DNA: TGTGCCAGCAGCCCCGCAGGGGGCGCCGGGTATAACTATGGCTACACCTTC.

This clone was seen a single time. The CDR3 coding sequence is TGTGCCAGCAGCCTCCAGGGGTCTTACTATGGCTACACCTTC. Its translation: CASSLQGSYYGYTF. The chain links TRBV7-9 to TRBJ1-2; perhaps TRBD1 as D (6 bases). Germline V gene data show CDR1 as SEHNR and CDR2 as FQNEAQ (reference sequence). The CDR3 totals 14 residues. The V end was cut by 5 bases, the J end by 3 bases, with 13 bases between.

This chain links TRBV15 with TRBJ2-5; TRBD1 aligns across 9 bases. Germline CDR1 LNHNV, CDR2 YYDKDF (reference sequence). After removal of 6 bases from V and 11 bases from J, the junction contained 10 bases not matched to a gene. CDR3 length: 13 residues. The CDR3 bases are TGTGCCACCAGTCCGACAGGGGGGTTGGAGCAGTACTTC. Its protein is CATSPTGGLEQYF.

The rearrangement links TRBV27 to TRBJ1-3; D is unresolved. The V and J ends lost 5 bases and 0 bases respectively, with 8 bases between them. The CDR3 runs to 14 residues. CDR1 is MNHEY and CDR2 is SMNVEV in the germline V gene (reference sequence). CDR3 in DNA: TGTGCCAGCAGTATTTCTCTCTCTGGAAACACCATATATTTT. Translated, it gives CASSISLSGNTIYF.

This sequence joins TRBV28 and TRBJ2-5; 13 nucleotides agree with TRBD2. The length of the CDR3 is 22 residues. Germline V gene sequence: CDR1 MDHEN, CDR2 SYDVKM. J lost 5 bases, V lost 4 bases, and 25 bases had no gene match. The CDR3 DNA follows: TGTGCCAGCAGTTCTATCACTATAAGGACTAGCGGGAGAGCTCGACAGAGGGAGACCCAGTACTTC. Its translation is CASSSITIRTSGRARQRETQYF. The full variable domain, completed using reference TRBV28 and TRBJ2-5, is DVKVTQSSRYLVKRTGEKVFLECVQDMDHENMFWYRQDPGLGLRLIYFSYDVKMKEKGDIPEGYSVSREKKERFSLILESASTNQTSMYLCASSSITIRTSGRARQRETQYFGPGTRLLVL.

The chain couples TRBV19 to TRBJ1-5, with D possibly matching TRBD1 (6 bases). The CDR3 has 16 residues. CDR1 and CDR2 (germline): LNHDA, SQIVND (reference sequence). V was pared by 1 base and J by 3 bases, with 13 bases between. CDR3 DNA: TGTGCCAGTAGTATAGGTGGCAGGGGAAACAATCAGCCCCAGCATTTT. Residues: CASSIGGRGNNQPQHF.

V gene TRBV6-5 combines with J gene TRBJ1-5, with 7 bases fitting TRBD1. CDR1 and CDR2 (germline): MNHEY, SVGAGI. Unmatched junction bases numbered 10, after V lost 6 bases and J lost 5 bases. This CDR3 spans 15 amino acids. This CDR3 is CASRKQGQEYQPQHF. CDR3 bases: TGTGCCAGCAGAAAACAAGGACAGGAATATCAGCCCCAGCATTTT.

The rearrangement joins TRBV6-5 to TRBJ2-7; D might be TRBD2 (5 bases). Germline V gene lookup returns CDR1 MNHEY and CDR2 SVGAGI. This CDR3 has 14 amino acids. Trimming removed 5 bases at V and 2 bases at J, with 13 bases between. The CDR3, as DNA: TGTGCCAGCAGTCCCAAAAGAGGGACCTACGAGCAGTACTTC. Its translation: CASSPKRGTYEQYF.

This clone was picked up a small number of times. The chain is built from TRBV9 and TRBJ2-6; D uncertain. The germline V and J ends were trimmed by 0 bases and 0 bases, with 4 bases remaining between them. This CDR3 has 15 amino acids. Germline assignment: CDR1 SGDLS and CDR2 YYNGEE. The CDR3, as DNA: TGTGCCAGCAGCGTAGGGGCCTCTGGGGCCAACGTCCTGACTTTC. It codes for CASSVGASGANVLTF. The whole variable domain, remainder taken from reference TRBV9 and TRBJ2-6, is DSGVTQTPKHLITATGQRVTLRCSPRSGDLSVYWYQQSLDQGLQFLIQYYNGEERAKGNILERFSAQQFPDLHSELNLSSLELGDSALYFCASSVGASGANVLTFGAGSRLTVL.

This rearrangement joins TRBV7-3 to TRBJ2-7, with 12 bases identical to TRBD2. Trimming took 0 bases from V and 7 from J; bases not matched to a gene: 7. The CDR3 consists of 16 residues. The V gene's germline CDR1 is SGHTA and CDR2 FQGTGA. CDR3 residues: CASSLTLAGGPGEQYF. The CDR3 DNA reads TGTGCCAGCAGCTTAACGCTAGCGGGAGGGCCTGGAGAGCAGTACTTC.

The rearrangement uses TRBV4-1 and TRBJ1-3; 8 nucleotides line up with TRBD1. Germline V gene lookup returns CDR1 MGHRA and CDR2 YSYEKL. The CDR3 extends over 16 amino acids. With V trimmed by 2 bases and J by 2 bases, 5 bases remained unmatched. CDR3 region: CASSQTGTGAGNTIYF. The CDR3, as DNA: TGCGCCAGCAGCCAAACCGGGACAGGAGCTGGAAACACCATATATTTT.

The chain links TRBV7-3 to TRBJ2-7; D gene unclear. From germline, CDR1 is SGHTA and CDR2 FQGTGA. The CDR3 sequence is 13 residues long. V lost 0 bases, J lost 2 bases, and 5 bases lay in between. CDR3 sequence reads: CASSLTGPYEQYF. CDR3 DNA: TGTGCCAGCAGCTTAACGGGCCCCTACGAGCAGTACTTC.

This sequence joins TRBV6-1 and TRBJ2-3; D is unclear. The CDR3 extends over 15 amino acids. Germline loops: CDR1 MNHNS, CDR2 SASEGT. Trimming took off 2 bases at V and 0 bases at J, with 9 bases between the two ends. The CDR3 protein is CASSEPVYSTDTQYF. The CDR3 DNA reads TGTGCCAGCAGTGAACCCGTGTATAGCACAGATACGCAGTATTTT.

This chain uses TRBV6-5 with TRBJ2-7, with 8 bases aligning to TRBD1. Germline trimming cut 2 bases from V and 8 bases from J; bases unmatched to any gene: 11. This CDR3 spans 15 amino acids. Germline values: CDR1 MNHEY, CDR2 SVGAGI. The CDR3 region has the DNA TGTGCCAGCAGTTACGGTGGGACAGGCCCCCAAAAGCAGTACTTC. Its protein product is CASSYGGTGPQKQYF.

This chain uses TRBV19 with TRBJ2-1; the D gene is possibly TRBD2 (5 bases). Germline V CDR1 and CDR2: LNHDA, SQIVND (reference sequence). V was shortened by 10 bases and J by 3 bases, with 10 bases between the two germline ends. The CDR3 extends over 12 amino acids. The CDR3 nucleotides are TGTGCCACCACGGGATACTACAATGAGCAGTTCTTC. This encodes CATTGYYNEQFF.

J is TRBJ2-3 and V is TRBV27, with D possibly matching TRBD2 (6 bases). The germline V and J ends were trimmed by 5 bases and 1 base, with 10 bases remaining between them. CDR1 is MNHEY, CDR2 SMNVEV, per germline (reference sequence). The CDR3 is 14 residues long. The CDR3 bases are TGTGCCAGCAGTCCCTTAGCGGGCACAGATACGCAGTATTTT. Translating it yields CASSPLAGTDTQYF.

The CDR3 bases are TGTGCCAGCAGCGGGGGACACTCTGGCTACAATGAGCAGTTCTTC. This sequence encodes CASSGGHSGYNEQFF. This sequence joins TRBV9 and TRBJ2-1, with a possible D match to TRBD1 (6 bases). V was pared by 3 bases and J by 3 bases, with 13 bases between. Germline lookup yields CDR1 SGDLS and CDR2 YYNGEE. This CDR3 contains 15 residues.